The 3 T cell receptor beta chains listed next were all sequenced from one sample in a study of T cells in Graves' hyperthyroidism and ophthalmopathy. Amplified TCR beta CDR3 regions came from RNA transcripts. The HTBI set primed first-round TCR CDR3 RT-PCR. TCRdb re-called the multiplex PCR reads through MiXCR, storing one row per CDR3 protein. The table records almost 600,000 distinct CDR3 sequences, about half of them present only once. Sequenced input: peripheral blood or thyroid tissue (not recorded which). The receptors derive from a woman aged 18-30 years with Graves' hyperthyroidism.

Details on this clonotype: The conserved phenylalanine or tryptophan is not found at the CDR3 terminus, so this likely reflects a read error. The V and J genes are TRBV29-1 and TRBJ2-7, with D perhaps matching TRBD2 (7 bases). V was cut by 5 bases and J by 0 bases, with 14 bases left in between. This CDR3 spans 14 amino acids. Germline values: CDR1 SQVTM, CDR2 ANQGSEA. The CDR3 bases are TGCAGCGTTAAAAACGGGGGGCCCTCCTACGAGCAGTACTGC. Its translation: CSVKNGGPSYEQYC.

The chain couples TRBV7-9 to TRBJ2-5, with TRBD2 identical over 8 bases. Germline lookup yields CDR1 SEHNR and CDR2 FQNEAQ (reference sequence). The J segment lost 5 bases and the V segment lost 5 bases, leaving 10 bases of the junction unmatched. The CDR3 sequence is 15 residues long. CDR3 sequence (DNA): TGTGCCAGCAGCCATGGAGCGGGAGACATGGAGACCCAGTACTTC. Amino acid sequence: CASSHGAGDMETQYF.

This clonotype was counted many times. The rearrangement uses TRBV12-3 or TRBV12-4 and TRBJ1-1; the D is unclear. The CDR3 consists of 13 residues. Trimming took off 5 bases at V and 6 bases at J, with 13 bases between the two ends. CDR3 residues: CASSPRTRAEAFF. The CDR3 bases are TGTGCCAGCAGTCCTCGGACGAGGGCTGAAGCTTTCTTT.